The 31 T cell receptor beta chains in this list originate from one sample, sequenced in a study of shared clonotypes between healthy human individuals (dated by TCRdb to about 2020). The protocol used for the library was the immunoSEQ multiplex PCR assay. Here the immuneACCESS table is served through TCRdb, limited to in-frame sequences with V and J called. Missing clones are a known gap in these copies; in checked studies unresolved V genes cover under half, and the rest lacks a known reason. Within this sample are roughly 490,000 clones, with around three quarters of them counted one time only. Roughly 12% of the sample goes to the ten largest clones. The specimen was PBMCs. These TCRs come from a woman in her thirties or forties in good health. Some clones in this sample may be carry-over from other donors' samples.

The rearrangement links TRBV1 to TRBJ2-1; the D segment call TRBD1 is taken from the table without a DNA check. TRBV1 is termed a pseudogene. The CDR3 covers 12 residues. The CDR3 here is CTSSQGGHEQFF. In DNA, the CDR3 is TGCACCAGCAGCCAAGGGGGGCATGAGCAGTTCTTC.

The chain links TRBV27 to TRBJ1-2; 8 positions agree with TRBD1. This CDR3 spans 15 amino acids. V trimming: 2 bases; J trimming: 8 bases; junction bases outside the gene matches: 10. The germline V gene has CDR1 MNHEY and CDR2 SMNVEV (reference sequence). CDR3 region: CASSLPGQGMGGYTF. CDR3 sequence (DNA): TGTGCCAGCAGTTTACCCGGACAGGGAATGGGGGGCTACACCTTC.

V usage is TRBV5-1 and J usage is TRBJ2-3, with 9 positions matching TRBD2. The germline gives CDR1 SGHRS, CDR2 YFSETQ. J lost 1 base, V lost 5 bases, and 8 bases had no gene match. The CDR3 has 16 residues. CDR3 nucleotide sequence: TGCGCCAGCAGACCGGAGTCTAGCGGGGGCACAGATACGCAGTATTTT. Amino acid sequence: CASRPESSGGTDTQYF.

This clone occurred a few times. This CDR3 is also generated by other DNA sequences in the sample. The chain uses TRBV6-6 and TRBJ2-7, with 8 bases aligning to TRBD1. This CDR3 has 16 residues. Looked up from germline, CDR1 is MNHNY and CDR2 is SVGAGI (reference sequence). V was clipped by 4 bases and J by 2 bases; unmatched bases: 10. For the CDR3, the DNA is TGTGCCAGCAGTTCTCATACGACAGGGGAGACCTACGAGCAGTACTTC. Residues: CASSSHTTGETYEQYF.

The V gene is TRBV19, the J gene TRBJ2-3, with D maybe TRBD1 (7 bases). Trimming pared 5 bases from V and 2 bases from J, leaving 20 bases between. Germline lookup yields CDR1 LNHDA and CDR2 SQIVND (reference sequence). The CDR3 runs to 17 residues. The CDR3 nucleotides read TGTGCCAGTAGTGGAGCTTGGGGCGGGACAGACACAGATACGCAGTATTTT. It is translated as CASSGAWGGTDTDTQYF.

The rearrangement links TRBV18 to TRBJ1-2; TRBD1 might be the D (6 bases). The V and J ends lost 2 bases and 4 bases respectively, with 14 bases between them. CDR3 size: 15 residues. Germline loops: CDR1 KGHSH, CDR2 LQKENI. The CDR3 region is CASSPSGGSGYGYTF. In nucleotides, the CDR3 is TGTGCCAGCTCACCATCCGGGGGCTCCGGCTATGGCTACACCTTC.

CDR3 DNA sequence: TGTGCCAGCAGTTTACCACAGGGAATCTATGGCTACACCTTC. This sequence encodes CASSLPQGIYGYTF. V gene TRBV28 combines with J gene TRBJ1-2; D is perhaps TRBD1 (6 bases). The germline CDR1 and CDR2 sequences are MDHEN and SYDVKM. V lost 2 bases and J lost 4, with 11 bases in between. The CDR3 has 14 amino acids.

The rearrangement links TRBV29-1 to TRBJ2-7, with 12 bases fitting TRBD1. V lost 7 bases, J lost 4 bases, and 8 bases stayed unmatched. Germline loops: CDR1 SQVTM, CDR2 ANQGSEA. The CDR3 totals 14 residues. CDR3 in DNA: TGCAGCGCTAAGGGACAGGGGGCAGGTTACGAGCAGTACTTC. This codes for CSAKGQGAGYEQYF.

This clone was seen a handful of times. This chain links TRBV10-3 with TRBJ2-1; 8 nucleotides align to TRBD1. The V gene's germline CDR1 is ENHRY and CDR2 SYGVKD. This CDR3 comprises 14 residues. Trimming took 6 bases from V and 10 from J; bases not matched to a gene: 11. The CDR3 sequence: CAISKPQGADEQFF. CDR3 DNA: TGTGCCATCAGCAAGCCCCAGGGGGCAGACGAGCAGTTCTTC.

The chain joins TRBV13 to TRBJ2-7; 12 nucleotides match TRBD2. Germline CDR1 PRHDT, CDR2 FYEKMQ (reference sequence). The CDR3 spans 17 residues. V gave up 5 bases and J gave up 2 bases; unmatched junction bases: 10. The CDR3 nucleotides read TGTGCCAGCAGCGGGACTAGCGGGCCAATCCCCACCTACGAGCAGTACTTC. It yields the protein CASSGTSGPIPTYEQYF.

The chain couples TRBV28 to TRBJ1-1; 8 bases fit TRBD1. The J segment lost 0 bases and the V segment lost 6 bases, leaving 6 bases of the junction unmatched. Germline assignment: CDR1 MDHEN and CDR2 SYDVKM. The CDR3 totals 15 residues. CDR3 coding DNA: TGTGCCAGCAGCCCCAACAGGGGGGTGAACACTGAAGCTTTCTTT. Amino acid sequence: CASSPNRGVNTEAFF.

The CDR3 loop reads CSVAFYNEQFF. The CDR3 nucleotides read TGCAGCGTTGCTTTCTACAATGAGCAGTTCTTC. The chain carries TRBV29-1 and TRBJ2-1; D gene unclear. Germline-derived CDR1 and CDR2 are SQVTM and ANQGSEA. V dropped 4 bases and J dropped 3 bases, with 4 bases sitting between them. The CDR3 spans 11 residues.

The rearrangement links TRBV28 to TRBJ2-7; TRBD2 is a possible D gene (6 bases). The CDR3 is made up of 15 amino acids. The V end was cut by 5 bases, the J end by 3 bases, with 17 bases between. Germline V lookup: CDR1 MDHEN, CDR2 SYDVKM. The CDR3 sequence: CASSPPWRDNYEQYF. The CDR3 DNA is TGTGCCAGCAGTCCCCCTTGGCGGGATAACTACGAGCAGTACTTC.

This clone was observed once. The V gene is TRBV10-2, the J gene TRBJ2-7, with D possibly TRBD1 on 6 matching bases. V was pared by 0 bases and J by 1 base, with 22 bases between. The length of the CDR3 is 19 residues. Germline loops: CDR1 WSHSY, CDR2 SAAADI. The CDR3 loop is CASSESTRLTARGSYEQYF. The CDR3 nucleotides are TGCGCCAGCAGTGAGTCGACTCGATTGACGGCAAGGGGGTCCTACGAGCAGTACTTC.

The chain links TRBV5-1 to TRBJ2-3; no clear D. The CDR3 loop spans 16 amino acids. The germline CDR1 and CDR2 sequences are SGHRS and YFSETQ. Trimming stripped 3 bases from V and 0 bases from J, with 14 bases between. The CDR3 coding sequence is TGCGCCAGCAGCTATGCCCTGGGTGAAAGCACAGATACGCAGTATTTT. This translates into CASSYALGESTDTQYF.

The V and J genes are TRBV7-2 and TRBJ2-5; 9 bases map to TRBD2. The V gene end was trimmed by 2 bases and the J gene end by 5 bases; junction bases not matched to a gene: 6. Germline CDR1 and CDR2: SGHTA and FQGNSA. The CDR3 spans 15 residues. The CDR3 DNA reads TGTGCCAGCAGCTTAATGAGCGGGAGGTGGGAGACCCAGTACTTC. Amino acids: CASSLMSGRWETQYF.

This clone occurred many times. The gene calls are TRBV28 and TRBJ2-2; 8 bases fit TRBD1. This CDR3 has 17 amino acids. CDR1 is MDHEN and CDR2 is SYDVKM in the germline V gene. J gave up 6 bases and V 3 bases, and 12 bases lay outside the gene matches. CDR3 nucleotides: TGTGCCAGCAGTTTGGTGTCCCCGACAGGGGCCGCCGGGGAGCTGTTTTTT. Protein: CASSLVSPTGAAGELFF.

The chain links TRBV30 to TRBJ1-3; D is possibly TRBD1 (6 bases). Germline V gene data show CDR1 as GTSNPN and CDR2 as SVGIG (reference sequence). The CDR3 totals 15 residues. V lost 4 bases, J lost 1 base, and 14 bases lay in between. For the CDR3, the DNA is TGTGCCTGGACCTTCAGAGGGACATCTGGAAACACCATATATTTT. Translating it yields CAWTFRGTSGNTIYF.

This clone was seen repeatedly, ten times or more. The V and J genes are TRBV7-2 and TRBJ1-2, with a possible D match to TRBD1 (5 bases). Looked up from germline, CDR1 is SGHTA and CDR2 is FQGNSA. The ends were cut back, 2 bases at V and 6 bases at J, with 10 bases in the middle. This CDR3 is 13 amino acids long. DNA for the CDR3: TGTGCCAGCAGCTTATGGCAGGGCCATGGCTACACCTTC. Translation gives CASSLWQGHGYTF.

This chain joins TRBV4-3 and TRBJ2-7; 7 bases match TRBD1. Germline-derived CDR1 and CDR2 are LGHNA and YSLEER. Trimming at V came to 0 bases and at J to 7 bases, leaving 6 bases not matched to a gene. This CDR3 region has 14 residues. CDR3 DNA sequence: TGCGCCAGCAGCCAAGATTTACAGGGGTATGAGCAGTACTTC. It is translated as CASSQDLQGYEQYF.

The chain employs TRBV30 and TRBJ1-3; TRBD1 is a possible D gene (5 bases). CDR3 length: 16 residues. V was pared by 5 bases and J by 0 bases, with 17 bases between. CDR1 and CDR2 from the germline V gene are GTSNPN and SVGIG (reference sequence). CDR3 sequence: CAWGRNGAHSGNTIYF. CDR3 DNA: TGTGCCTGGGGCCGGAACGGGGCTCACTCTGGAAACACCATATATTTT.

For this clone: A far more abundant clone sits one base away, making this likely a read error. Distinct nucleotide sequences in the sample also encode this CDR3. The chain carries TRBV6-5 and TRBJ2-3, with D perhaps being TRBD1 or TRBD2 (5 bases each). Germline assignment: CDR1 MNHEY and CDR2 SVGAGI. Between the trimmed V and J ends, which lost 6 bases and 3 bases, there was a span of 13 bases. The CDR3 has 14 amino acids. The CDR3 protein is CASRLGTVTDTQYF. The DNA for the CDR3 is TGTGCCAGCAGGCTCGGGACCGTAACAGATACGCAGTATTTT.

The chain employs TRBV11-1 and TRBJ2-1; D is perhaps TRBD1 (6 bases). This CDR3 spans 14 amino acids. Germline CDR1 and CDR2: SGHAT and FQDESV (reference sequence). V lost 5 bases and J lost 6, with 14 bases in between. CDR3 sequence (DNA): TGTGCCAGCAGCCACAGGGTTAAGGGCAATGAGCAGTTCTTC. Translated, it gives CASSHRVKGNEQFF.

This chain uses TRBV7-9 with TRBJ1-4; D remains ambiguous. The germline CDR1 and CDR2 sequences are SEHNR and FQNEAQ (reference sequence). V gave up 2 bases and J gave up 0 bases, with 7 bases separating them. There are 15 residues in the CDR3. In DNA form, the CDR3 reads TGTGCCAGCAGCTTACGGGCAGCAACTAATGAAAAACTGTTTTTT. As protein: CASSLRAATNEKLFF. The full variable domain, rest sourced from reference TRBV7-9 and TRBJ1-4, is DTGVSQNPRHKITKRGQNVTFRCDPISEHNRLYWYRQTLGQGPEFLTYFQNEAQLEKSRLLSDRFSAERPKGSFSTLEIQRTEQGDSAMYLCASSLRAATNEKLFFGSGTQLSVL.

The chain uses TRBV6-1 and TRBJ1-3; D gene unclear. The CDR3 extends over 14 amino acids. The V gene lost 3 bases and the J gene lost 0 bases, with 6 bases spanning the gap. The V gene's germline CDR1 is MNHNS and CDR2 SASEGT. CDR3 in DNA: TGTGCCAGCAGTGAGGCATTCTCTGGAAACACCATATATTTT. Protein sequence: CASSEAFSGNTIYF.

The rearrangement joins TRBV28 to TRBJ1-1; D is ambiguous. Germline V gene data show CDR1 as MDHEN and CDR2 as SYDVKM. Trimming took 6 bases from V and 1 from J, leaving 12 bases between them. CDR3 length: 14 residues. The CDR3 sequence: CASSPTTANTEAFF. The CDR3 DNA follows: TGTGCCAGCAGCCCTACCACAGCGAACACTGAAGCTTTCTTT.

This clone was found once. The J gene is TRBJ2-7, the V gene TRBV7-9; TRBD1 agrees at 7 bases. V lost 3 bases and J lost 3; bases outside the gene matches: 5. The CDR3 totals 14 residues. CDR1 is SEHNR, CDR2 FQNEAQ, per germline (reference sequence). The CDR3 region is CASSFRDRLYEQYF. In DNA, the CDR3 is TGTGCCAGCAGCTTCCGGGACAGACTCTACGAGCAGTACTTC.

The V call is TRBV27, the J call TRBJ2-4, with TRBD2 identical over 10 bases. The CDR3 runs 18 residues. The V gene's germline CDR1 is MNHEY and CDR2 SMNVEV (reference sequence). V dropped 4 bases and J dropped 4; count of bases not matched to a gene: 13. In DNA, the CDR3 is TGTGCCAGCAGTTCTCTAGGATTAGCGGGAGGAGGAAAAAACATTCAGTACTTC. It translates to CASSSLGLAGGGKNIQYF.

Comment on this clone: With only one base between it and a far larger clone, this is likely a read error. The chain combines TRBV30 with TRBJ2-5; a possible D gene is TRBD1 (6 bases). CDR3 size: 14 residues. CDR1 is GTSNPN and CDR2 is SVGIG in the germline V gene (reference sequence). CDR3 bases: TGTGCCTGGAGCCGACAGGTTCGACAAGTGACCCAGTACTTC. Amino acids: CAWSRQVRQVTQYF.

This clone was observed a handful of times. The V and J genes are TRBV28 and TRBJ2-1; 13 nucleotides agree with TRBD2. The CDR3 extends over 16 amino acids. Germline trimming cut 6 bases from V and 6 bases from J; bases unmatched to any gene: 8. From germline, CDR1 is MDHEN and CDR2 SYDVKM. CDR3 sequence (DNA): TGTGCCAGCAGACCCTGGACTAGCGGGAGTCCCAATGAGCAGTTCTTC. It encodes CASRPWTSGSPNEQFF.

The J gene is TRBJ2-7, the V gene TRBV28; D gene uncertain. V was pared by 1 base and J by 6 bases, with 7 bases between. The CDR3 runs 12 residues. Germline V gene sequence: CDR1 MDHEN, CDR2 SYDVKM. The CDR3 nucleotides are TGTGCCAGCAGTTTATTGGCAGGCGAGCAGTACTTC. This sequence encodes CASSLLAGEQYF.